The 16 T cell receptor beta chains below all came from one sample that was sequenced in a study of blood T cell repertoires in COVID-19. The data were produced by immunoSEQ multiplex PCR, yet TCRdb's version contains in-frame clones alone and is incomplete. The data contain 400,000 to 450,000 clones, roughly 90% of them seen just once; the ten biggest clones take up approximately 0.92%. The sample was peripheral blood. The receptors here all came from a young man with COVID-19, enrolled during active disease.

V and J are TRBV7-9 and TRBJ2-2, with TRBD2 as a possible D gene (5 bases). CDR3 size: 13 residues. V was shortened by 9 bases and J by 7 bases, with 15 bases between the two germline ends. Germline V lookup: CDR1 SEHNR, CDR2 FQNEAQ (reference sequence). The CDR3 loop is CASSDGGSGELFF. The CDR3 coding sequence is TGTGCCAGTTCGGACGGAGGTAGCGGGGAGCTGTTTTTT.

V gene TRBV5-1 combines with J gene TRBJ2-6, with D unclear. In germline, CDR1 is SGHRS, CDR2 YFSETQ. The CDR3 has 16 amino acids. With 0 bases removed from V and 0 bases from J, the gap between germline ends came to 7 bases. Here the CDR3 reads CASSLVRLSGANVLTF. CDR3 DNA sequence: TGCGCCAGCAGCTTGGTCAGGCTCTCTGGGGCCAACGTCCTGACTTTC.

This chain uses TRBV7-9 with TRBJ2-3, with TRBD1 as a possible D gene (5 bases). The CDR3 spans 16 residues. The V gene's germline CDR1 is SEHNR and CDR2 FQNEAQ (reference sequence). V shed 1 base and J shed 0 bases, with 11 bases lying between them. This chain's CDR3 is CASSLVGQGSTDTQYF. The DNA of the CDR3 is TGTGCCAGCAGCTTAGTCGGGCAGGGAAGCACAGATACGCAGTATTTT.

The chain carries TRBV7-6 and TRBJ2-7; TRBD1 aligns across 10 bases. Germline CDR1 and CDR2: SGHVS and FNYEAQ. With V trimmed by 2 bases and J by 6 bases, 25 bases remained unmatched. CDR3 length: 21 amino acids. The CDR3 is CASSLTPLTGGVGRTISEQYF. The CDR3 nucleotides are TGTGCCAGCAGCTTAACCCCTTTGACAGGGGGCGTCGGGAGAACGATTTCCGAGCAGTACTTC.

The V call is TRBV6-4, the J call TRBJ2-4; D call uncertain. The germline CDR1 and CDR2 sequences are MRHNA and SNTAGT. CDR3 length: 13 residues. V lost 0 bases, J lost 9 bases, and 9 bases lay in between. The CDR3 region is CASSDSEVGIQYF. The CDR3 bases are TGTGCCAGCAGTGACTCCGAGGTGGGCATTCAGTACTTC.

This chain connects TRBV19 to TRBJ1-4; D gene unclear. The CDR3 covers 15 residues. Trimming removed 3 bases at V and 3 bases at J, with 11 bases between. Germline V gene data show CDR1 as LNHDA and CDR2 as SQIVND (reference sequence). The CDR3 region has the DNA TGTGCCAGTAGTATTTTCGGCGGGGCTAATGAAAAACTGTTTTTT. The encoded protein is CASSIFGGANEKLFF.

This clone was detected once. The chain carries TRBV6-5 and TRBJ2-3, with TRBD2 matching 7 bases. Germline CDR1 and CDR2: MNHEY and SVGAGI. The CDR3 has 11 amino acids. The J segment lost 10 bases and the V segment lost 8 bases, leaving 6 bases of the junction unmatched. CDR3 residues: CASWEGGAQYF. CDR3 DNA sequence: TGTGCCAGCTGGGAGGGAGGTGCGCAGTATTTT.

J is TRBJ1-2 and V is TRBV29-1; D remains ambiguous. The CDR3 has 13 residues. Per the germline V gene, CDR1 is SQVTM and CDR2 is ANQGSEA. With 4 bases removed from V and 8 bases from J, the gap between germline ends came to 17 bases. This CDR3 is CSVGAGGAGGYTF. The CDR3 DNA follows: TGCAGCGTTGGGGCAGGCGGCGCGGGAGGCTACACCTTC.

The count of this clone is one. The chain has TRBV24-1 and TRBJ2-3; D is undetermined. The V gene's germline CDR1 is KGHDR and CDR2 SFDVKD. Trimming took off 0 bases at V and 6 bases at J, with 6 bases between the two ends. The CDR3 consists of 13 residues. The CDR3 DNA sequence: TGTGCCACCAGTGATTTGCGAGGTGATACGCAGTATTTT. Its protein product is CATSDLRGDTQYF.

V and J are TRBV27 and TRBJ1-5, with no clear D. The CDR3 has 17 amino acids. The V gene lost 1 base and the J gene lost 0 bases, with 13 bases spanning the gap. Germline-derived CDR1 and CDR2 are MNHEY and SMNVEV (reference sequence). The CDR3 sequence: CASSLFPGHNSNQPQHF. The CDR3 region has the DNA TGTGCCAGCAGTTTATTTCCTGGGCATAATAGCAATCAGCCCCAGCATTTT.

The chain uses TRBV2 and TRBJ2-1; 8 nucleotides align to TRBD2. Germline V gene lookup returns CDR1 SNHLY and CDR2 FYNNEI. The CDR3 runs to 16 residues. V dropped 3 bases and J dropped 2; count of bases not matched to a gene: 6. CDR3 nucleotides: TGTGCCAGCAGTGAGGAAGCGGGAGACACCTACAATGAGCAGTTCTTC. Its translation is CASSEEAGDTYNEQFF.

This chain links TRBV30 with TRBJ1-2, with D possibly being TRBD1 (6 bases). V was clipped by 3 bases and J by 4 bases, with 12 bases between them. The CDR3 extends over 13 amino acids. The germline CDR1 and CDR2 sequences are GTSNPN and SVGIG (reference sequence). The CDR3 loop is CAWSTGMGYGYTF. In DNA form, the CDR3 reads TGTGCCTGGAGCACAGGGATGGGCTATGGCTACACCTTC.

This sequence joins TRBV5-1 and TRBJ2-2, with 11 bases that match TRBD2. CDR1 and CDR2 (germline): SGHRS, YFSETQ. V gave up 1 base and J gave up 3 bases; unmatched junction bases: 8. The CDR3 is 18 amino acids. CDR3 amino acids: CASSLRVAGGPDTGELFF. DNA for the CDR3: TGCGCCAGCAGCTTGCGGGTAGCGGGAGGGCCGGACACCGGGGAGCTGTTTTTT.

This clone showed up just once. The genes are TRBV2 and TRBJ2-7, with a possible D match to TRBD2 (5 bases). V lost 0 bases, J lost 0 bases, and 18 bases lay in between. The CDR3 is made up of 18 amino acids. Germline CDR1 is SNHLY and CDR2 is FYNNEI. CDR3 protein: CASSEAGAWAGSSYEQYF. The CDR3 region has the DNA TGTGCCAGCAGTGAAGCGGGAGCCTGGGCAGGAAGCTCCTACGAGCAGTACTTC.

V gene TRBV27 combines with J gene TRBJ1-1; D perhaps matches TRBD1 (6 bases). Trimming left V 5 bases short and J 5 bases short, with 15 bases between. Germline V CDR1 and CDR2: MNHEY, SMNVEV (reference sequence). The CDR3 spans 14 residues. The CDR3 DNA reads as TGTGCCAGCAGTGCACCAGCCAGGGGTACTGAAGCTTTCTTT. This codes for CASSAPARGTEAFF.

This chain uses TRBV7-2 with TRBJ1-3; TRBD1 might be the D (5 bases). CDR1 is SGHTA and CDR2 is FQGNSA in the germline V gene. This CDR3 is built from 17 residues. The V and J ends lost 5 bases and 2 bases respectively, with 19 bases between them. The CDR3 nucleotides are TGTGCCAGCAGCCCCACGTTCGGGGGGTTGGCTGGAAACACCATATATTTT. Its protein product is CASSPTFGGLAGNTIYF.